A single sample gave rise to the 32 T cell receptor beta chains below, sequenced in a study of vaccination and CD4 T cells after COVID-19. One entry per CDR3 protein results from TCRdb running MiXCR on the PCR reads. The top ten hold 1% to 1.3% of the sample, which has about 20,000 distinct CDR3 sequences, less than 70% seen once. This material consisted of CD4+ T cells from blood, taken after SARS-CoV-2 vaccination. These TCRs come from a human donor who had recovered from COVID-19.

The V gene is TRBV7-8, the J gene TRBJ1-1; no definite D call. Germline assignment: CDR1 SGHVS and CDR2 FQNEAQ. With 2 bases removed from V and 0 bases from J, the gap between germline ends came to 4 bases. This CDR3 region has 13 residues. The CDR3 bases are TGTGCCAGCAGCTTATCCCTGAACACTGAAGCTTTCTTT. This sequence encodes CASSLSLNTEAFF.

V is TRBV2 and J is TRBJ2-3; a weak D match, TRBD2 (6 bases). This CDR3 region has 11 residues. CDR1 and CDR2 from the germline V gene are SNHLY and FYNNEI. Trimming took 9 bases from V and 4 from J, leaving 8 bases between them. Written as DNA, the CDR3 is TGTGCCAGGTGGGAGGCAGATACGCAGTATTTT. This encodes CARWEADTQYF.

This clonotype was recorded only once. The chain has TRBV7-8 and TRBJ2-2; 7 bases line up with TRBD2. The CDR3 contains 17 residues. With V trimmed by 1 base and J by 0 bases, 5 bases remained unmatched. The germline V gene encodes CDR1 SGHVS and CDR2 FQNEAQ. Written as DNA, the CDR3 is TGTGCCAGCAGCTTAGAAGCGGGACTGGCGAACACCGGGGAGCTGTTTTTT. The encoded protein is CASSLEAGLANTGELFF.

The chain uses TRBV7-8 and TRBJ1-4, with D uncertain. The V end lost 5 bases, the J end lost 1 base, and 11 bases lay between the germline ends. The CDR3 length is 15 residues. Germline values: CDR1 SGHVS, CDR2 FQNEAQ. The chain's CDR3 is CASSVRPRTNEKLFF. The CDR3 DNA sequence: TGTGCCAGCAGCGTGCGTCCACGAACTAATGAAAAACTGTTTTTT. Combining the CDR3 with reference TRBV7-8 and TRBJ1-4 gives the whole variable domain GAGVSQSPRYKVAKRGQDVALRCDPISGHVSLFWYQQALGQGPEFLTYFQNEAQLDKSGLPSDRFFAERPEGSVSTLKIQRTQQEDSAVYLCASSVRPRTNEKLFFGSGTQLSVL.

This clonotype has just a few counts. The chain has TRBV5-8 and TRBJ1-1; D may be TRBD1 (5 bases). Germline CDR1 SGHTS, CDR2 YDEGEE. CDR3 length equals 15 residues. V was cut by 4 bases and J by 5 bases, with 18 bases left in between. CDR3 bases: TGTGCCAGCAGCCTCCCCAGGGTTAGAGGGACTGAAGCTTTCTTT. It encodes CASSLPRVRGTEAFF.

This clonotype appeared a single time. V is TRBV20-1 and J is TRBJ2-5, with D unresolved. This CDR3 spans 11 amino acids. The V gene lost 3 bases and the J gene lost 4 bases, with 6 bases spanning the gap. Looked up from germline, CDR1 is DFQATT and CDR2 is SNEGSKA (reference sequence). The CDR3 DNA reads TGCAGTGCTAGCTCTCGAGAGACCCAGTACTTC. It is translated as CSASSRETQYF.

This clonotype was seen a few times. V gene TRBV20-1 combines with J gene TRBJ2-5; 9 bases match TRBD2. With 1 base clipped from V and 4 bases from J, the junction kept 25 bases outside the gene matches. The CDR3 has 21 amino acids. CDR1 DFQATT and CDR2 SNEGSKA come from the germline V gene (reference sequence). The CDR3 sequence is CSARAHRWGSGRNRFSETQYF. The CDR3 DNA reads TGCAGTGCTAGAGCCCATAGATGGGGTAGCGGGAGAAACCGCTTTTCAGAGACCCAGTACTTC.

The rearrangement uses TRBV7-2 and TRBJ1-6; D perhaps matches TRBD1 (6 bases). Germline V lookup: CDR1 SGHTA, CDR2 FQGNSA. Trimming removed 2 bases from V and 9 bases from J, with 11 bases in between. This CDR3 has 14 amino acids. CDR3 bases: TGTGCCAGCAGCTTAAGGACAGAAGCTTCACCCCTCCACTTT. Amino acid sequence: CASSLRTEASPLHF.

This clonotype came up a few times. The chain employs TRBV7-3 and TRBJ2-3; either TRBD1 or TRBD2 may supply D (6 bases each). Germline V gives CDR1 SGHTA, CDR2 FQGTGA. V was shortened by 4 bases and J by 1 base, with 12 bases between the two germline ends. The CDR3 has 15 residues. CDR3 loop: CASSWSGEGTDTQYF. CDR3 nucleotides: TGTGCCAGCAGCTGGTCAGGGGAGGGCACAGATACGCAGTATTTT.

The gene calls are TRBV6-2 or TRBV6-3 and TRBJ2-2; D is possibly TRBD2 (6 bases). Germline V gene lookup returns CDR1 MNHEY and CDR2 SVGEGT. The CDR3 consists of 16 residues. Trimming cost V 4 bases and J 5 bases, with 17 bases left between them. CDR3 amino acids: CASSFGLLRGTGELFF. DNA of the CDR3: TGTGCCAGCAGTTTCGGACTACTCCGGGGTACCGGGGAGCTGTTTTTT.

This chain uses TRBV20-1 with TRBJ2-3, with 15 bases aligning to TRBD2. CDR1 DFQATT and CDR2 SNEGSKA come from the germline V gene (reference sequence). This CDR3 has 16 amino acids. With V trimmed by 6 bases and J by 2 bases, 6 bases remained unmatched. The CDR3 nucleotides are TGCAGTGCCCTGAGGACTAGCGGGAGGGCCACAGATACGCAGTATTTT. Translation gives CSALRTSGRATDTQYF.

The chain is built from TRBV2 and TRBJ2-1; 10 bases map to TRBD1. The CDR3 totals 19 residues. V was pared by 6 bases and J by 7 bases, with 21 bases of the junction left unmatched. Germline V gene sequence: CDR1 SNHLY, CDR2 FYNNEI. Here the CDR3 DNA reads TGTGCCAGCAGGGAGACAGGGGGCGCGGCGGGAGCTGCCAAAAATGAGCAGTTCTTC. This sequence encodes CASRETGGAAGAAKNEQFF.

The gene calls are TRBV20-1 and TRBJ2-7; 10 nucleotides line up with TRBD1. The CDR3 totals 13 residues. Looked up from germline, CDR1 is DFQATT and CDR2 is SNEGSKA (reference sequence). With 5 bases clipped from V and 5 bases from J, the junction kept 6 bases outside the gene matches. CDR3 sequence reads: CSAPGQGDHEQYF. CDR3 coding DNA: TGCAGTGCTCCCGGACAGGGGGACCACGAGCAGTACTTC.

The J gene is TRBJ2-5, the V gene TRBV6-1; tentatively, D is TRBD1 or TRBD2 (6 bases each). From germline, CDR1 is MNHNS and CDR2 SASEGT. The CDR3 loop spans 17 amino acids. Trimming pared 5 bases from V and 0 bases from J, leaving 19 bases between. In DNA, the CDR3 is TGTGCCAGCAGTCGAACGGGGGCAGGGTGGTACCAAGAGACCCAGTACTTC. Amino acid sequence: CASSRTGAGWYQETQYF.

The chain links TRBV11-3 to TRBJ1-1; D is unresolved. This CDR3 has 12 residues. Trimming shortened V by 5 bases and J by 2 bases, and 6 bases separated the two germline ends. Germline-derived CDR1 and CDR2 are SGHNT and YENEEA. DNA for the CDR3: TGTGCCAGCAGCGGACGTAACACTGAAGCTTTCTTT. Its translation is CASSGRNTEAFF.

The chain is built from TRBV30 and TRBJ2-5, with D maybe TRBD1 (5 bases). V was clipped by 4 bases and J by 1 base, with 13 bases between them. Germline lookup yields CDR1 GTSNPN and CDR2 SVGIG (reference sequence). The CDR3 contains 14 residues. CDR3 sequence reads: CAWTRQLSQETQYF. The CDR3 DNA is TGTGCCTGGACGCGACAGCTTTCCCAAGAGACCCAGTACTTC.

V usage is TRBV12-3 or TRBV12-4 and J usage is TRBJ1-5; 7 bases are shared with TRBD1. The V gene end was trimmed by 6 bases and the J gene end by 7 bases; junction bases not matched to a gene: 6. The CDR3 loop spans 13 amino acids. The CDR3: CASRTGFEQPQHF. CDR3 DNA sequence: TGTGCCAGCAGGACAGGGTTTGAGCAGCCCCAGCATTTT.

The V and J genes are TRBV6-2 or TRBV6-3 and TRBJ1-5, with D uncertain. The CDR3 is made up of 13 amino acids. Trimming shortened V by 8 bases and J by 0 bases, and 8 bases separated the two germline ends. The germline V gene has CDR1 MNHEY and CDR2 SVGEGT. The DNA for the CDR3 is TGTGCCAGCCTAGGGAATAGCAATCAGCCCCAGCATTTT. This encodes CASLGNSNQPQHF.

V usage is TRBV23-1 and J usage is TRBJ1-5; the match to TRBD1 covers 7 bases. TRBV23-1 is marked as an open reading frame, function uncertain. This CDR3 is 14 amino acids long. Unmatched junction bases numbered 7, after V lost 4 bases and J lost 7 bases. As DNA, the CDR3 is TGCGCCAGCAGTCCATCGACAGGGCTGCAGCCCCAGCATTTT. Amino acids: CASSPSTGLQPQHF.

The rearrangement uses TRBV2 and TRBJ2-3; D gene ambiguous. The CDR3 has 12 residues. Germline loops: CDR1 SNHLY, CDR2 FYNNEI. V gave up 7 bases and J gave up 2 bases, with 7 bases separating them. As DNA, the CDR3 is TGTGCCAGCAAAGAATCCACAGATACGCAGTATTTT. It translates to CASKESTDTQYF.

This clonotype was counted a single time. This sequence joins TRBV6-1 and TRBJ2-7; weak D call: TRBD2 (5 bases). This CDR3 comprises 14 residues. Per the germline V gene, CDR1 is MNHNS and CDR2 is SASEGT. Trimming pared 7 bases from V and 3 bases from J, leaving 16 bases between. Here the CDR3 reads CASKRSPGSYEQYF. Written as DNA, the CDR3 is TGTGCCAGCAAGCGGAGTCCCGGAAGCTACGAGCAGTACTTC.

This clonotype turned up a few times. V gene TRBV2 combines with J gene TRBJ2-7, with a weak D call TRBD2 (6 bases). The CDR3 consists of 15 residues. Germline CDR1 and CDR2: SNHLY and FYNNEI. With 6 bases removed from V and 7 bases from J, the gap between germline ends came to 22 bases. The CDR3 bases are TGTGCCAGCAGCGGACACCGGGGAACCCGGGGGGAGCAGTACTTC. Amino acids: CASSGHRGTRGEQYF.

The chain combines TRBV6-4 with TRBJ2-3; TRBD2 matches at 11 bases. In germline, CDR1 is MRHNA, CDR2 SNTAGT. The trim removed 0 bases at V and 4 bases at J, leaving 0 bases unmatched. This CDR3 is 15 amino acids long. The CDR3 DNA sequence: TGTGCCAGCAGTGACTCACTAGCGGGAGCAGATACGCAGTATTTT. This sequence encodes CASSDSLAGADTQYF.

This rearrangement joins TRBV28 to TRBJ1-3; no reliable D call. The V gene's germline CDR1 is MDHEN and CDR2 SYDVKM. The CDR3 is 15 amino acids. With 5 bases removed from V and 7 bases from J, the gap between germline ends came to 18 bases. CDR3 loop: CASSINGPTTNTIYF. As DNA, the CDR3 is TGTGCCAGCAGTATAAACGGACCTACGACGAACACCATATATTTT.

The rearrangement links TRBV6-7 to TRBJ2-3, with 8 bases matching TRBD2. TRBV6-7 is noted as an ORF with a role that remains uncertain. V dropped 7 bases and J dropped 3; count of bases not matched to a gene: 9. There are 15 residues in the CDR3. CDR3 amino acids: CASKVAGGPTDTQYF. CDR3 DNA: TGTGCCAGCAAAGTGGCGGGGGGCCCAACAGATACGCAGTATTTT.

In its sample, this clonotype was seen a few times. The rearrangement joins TRBV12-3 or TRBV12-4 to TRBJ2-7; TRBD2 aligns across 7 bases. The CDR3 covers 14 residues. V gave up 4 bases and J gave up 6 bases; unmatched junction bases: 9. Here the CDR3 reads CASSSQAGVGEQYF. In DNA, the CDR3 is TGTGCCAGCAGTTCACAGGCGGGGGTCGGCGAGCAGTACTTC.

This chain connects TRBV7-9 to TRBJ1-5; possibly TRBD1 for D (5 bases). Between the trimmed V and J ends, which lost 3 bases and 2 bases, there was a span of 20 bases. The CDR3 extends over 18 amino acids. The germline V gene has CDR1 SEHNR and CDR2 FQNEAQ (reference sequence). The CDR3 DNA reads TGTGCCAGCAGCTTGGGGGGAAATAGCTATGATGGCAATCAGCCCCAGCATTTT. This sequence encodes CASSLGGNSYDGNQPQHF.

This sequence joins TRBV6-1 and TRBJ2-3; 11 bases agree with TRBD2. In germline, CDR1 is MNHNS, CDR2 SASEGT. V shed 5 bases and J 1 base; nucleotides not matched to a gene: 5. The CDR3 runs to 16 residues. Here the CDR3 reads CASSRDSGRGTDTQYF. Written as DNA, the CDR3 is TGTGCCAGCAGTAGAGATAGCGGGAGGGGCACAGATACGCAGTATTTT.

Points on this clonotype: The junction does not match germline at one end; this may be a read error. This chain links TRBV7-8 with TRBJ1-6; D is unresolved. Germline-derived CDR1 and CDR2 are SGHVS and FQNEAQ. CDR3 length equals 17 residues. The CDR3 is CAGSLLPQRSENSPLHF. The CDR3 nucleotides read TGTGCCGGCAGCTTACTTCCACAGAGATCCGAAAATTCACCCCTCCACTTT.

The chain recombines TRBV28 with TRBJ1-5; D is possibly TRBD1 (5 bases). The V and J ends lost 7 bases and 7 bases respectively, with 14 bases between them. The length of the CDR3 is 13 residues. The germline V gene has CDR1 MDHEN and CDR2 SYDVKM. CDR3 sequence (DNA): TGTGCCAGCACTACCAGGGCCCAACAGCCCCAGCATTTT. Translated, it gives CASTTRAQQPQHF.

This chain uses TRBV7-6 with TRBJ2-2; D perhaps matches TRBD1 (5 bases). Trimming took off 8 bases at V and 0 bases at J, with 10 bases between the two ends. CDR3 size: 14 residues. From germline, CDR1 is SGHVS and CDR2 FNYEAQ. CDR3: CASRLGANTGELFF. CDR3 DNA sequence: TGTGCCAGCCGATTAGGGGCGAACACCGGGGAGCTGTTTTTT.

The chain couples TRBV7-2 to TRBJ1-1; no clear D. Germline assignment: CDR1 SGHTA and CDR2 FQGNSA. Trimming cost V 3 bases and J 10 bases, with 18 bases left between them. The CDR3 has 14 amino acids. This chain's CDR3 is CASSFIRTPGGAFF. The CDR3 bases are TGTGCCAGCAGCTTTATTAGGACTCCTGGTGGAGCTTTCTTT.